A selection of T cell receptor beta chains follows, all from one sample in a study of PD-L1 blockade in urothelial cancer. Only in-frame clones appear in the TCRdb table, and some are missing; sequencing was by immunoSEQ multiplex PCR. This sample has about 80,000 clones; around four fifths occur once, and the top ten carry 6.7%. The source was PBMCs, collected around atezolizumab (anti-PD-L1) treatment. All receptors derive from a man aged 40-49 years with urothelial cancer. Both conserved end residues are trimmed from each CDR3.

j_call | v_call | cdr3_aa
TRBJ1-1 | TRBV30 | AWREPRGGQGNTEAF
TRBJ2-1 | TRBV6-5 | ASGGLSPGDEQF
TRBJ2-3 | TRBV2 | ASTFGAGGTDTQY
TRBJ2-1 | TRBV19 | ASSSSGQYNEQF
TRBJ2-4 | TRBV29-1 | SVEGGGPGLAAIQY
TRBJ1-4 | TRBV7-8 | ASTKYRVANEKLF
TRBJ1-1 | TRBV7-2 | ASSFEQGATEAF
TRBJ1-5 | TRBV4-1 | ASSQLVTEPQH
TRBJ1-1 | TRBV7-8 | ASTDQGANTEAF
TRBJ1-5 | TRBV7-9 | ASSGQGASQPQH
TRBJ1-5 | TRBV28 | ASSLSAPRGPQH
TRBJ2-1 | TRBV4-1 | ASSQDREGSYNEQF
TRBJ1-1 | TRBV27 | ATRGVTNTEAF
TRBJ2-1 | TRBV29-1 | SVGPGFSNEQF
TRBJ2-1 | TRBV6-5 | ASSSQTGGSYNEQF
TRBJ1-2 | TRBV28 | ASSVRGRDGYT
TRBJ1-1 | TRBV9 | ASSVDGLGNTEAF
TRBJ2-2 | TRBV4-1 | ASSHRTGTGGTGELF
TRBJ1-1 | TRBV6-5 | ASSYSGGLAEAF